This T cell receptor beta chain was obtained from a study of CD8 T cells in ankylosing spondylitis (dated by TCRdb to 2017 to 2019). As for the study more broadly: To find TCR variants linked to disease, the study profiled T cell receptor beta repertoires in ankylosing spondylitis patients and healthy donors. The full study cohort was made up of approximately 27 ankylosing spondylitis patients and 108 healthy donors. Peripheral blood was sampled, and synovial fluid was also collected from ankylosing spondylitis patients.

Ends trimmed: V by 6 bases, J by 3 bases; bases unmatched to a gene: 7. CDR1 and CDR2 (WSHSY, SAAADI) derive from the germline V gene. The cysteine opens and the phenylalanine closes a CDR3 of 15 amino acids. Only the CDR3 portion is preserved as DNA: 45 bases, with reading frame beginning at the first base. The instrument given in TCRdb is Illumina HiSeq 2500. TCR beta libraries were prepared by quantitative 5'-RACE with molecular barcodes. On the study's bioinformatics: A new computational method based on a probabilistic model of VDJ rearrangement was used to identify disease-linked TCR variants. TCRdb redid the processing of the public reads, applying fastp at Q25 and MiXCR, and retained in-frame beta chains. Rows with one shared CDR3 protein collapse into an entry with the most common genes and DNA. TCRdb, not the original authors, processed these V and J calls. The sample table lists some 240,000 distinct CDR3 sequences, approximately 20% of them with a count of one. The top ten clones comprise approximately 32% of the sample.

A remark on this clonotype: Its antigen remains undetermined. Base quality data are lacking; no much larger clone is found one base away.

General study outcomes and caveats: A TCR beta motif of roughly 8 highly homologous amino acid variants appeared characteristic of blood from ankylosing spondylitis patients. The disease-linked clones showed a CD8+ phenotype and occurred at relatively low frequencies in peripheral blood. Some motif variants had previously been reported in the synovial fluid and blood of reactive arthritis patients, which suggests shared mechanisms of disease initiation. The disease-linked clones were reported as significantly enriched in matched synovial fluid samples from ankylosing spondylitis patients.

The sequence derives from a male donor with ankylosing spondylitis or in good health (not recorded which). The sequenced sample consisted of blood, either unsorted or a sorted T cell fraction (not recorded which). The V and J segments used are TRBV10-2 and TRBJ2-1, with 8 middle bases fitting TRBD2. The CDR3 region has the sequence CASSSSGSVYNEQFF. The nucleotide sequence reads TGCGCCAGCAGCTCTAGCGGGTCCGTCTACAATGAGCAGTTCTTC.